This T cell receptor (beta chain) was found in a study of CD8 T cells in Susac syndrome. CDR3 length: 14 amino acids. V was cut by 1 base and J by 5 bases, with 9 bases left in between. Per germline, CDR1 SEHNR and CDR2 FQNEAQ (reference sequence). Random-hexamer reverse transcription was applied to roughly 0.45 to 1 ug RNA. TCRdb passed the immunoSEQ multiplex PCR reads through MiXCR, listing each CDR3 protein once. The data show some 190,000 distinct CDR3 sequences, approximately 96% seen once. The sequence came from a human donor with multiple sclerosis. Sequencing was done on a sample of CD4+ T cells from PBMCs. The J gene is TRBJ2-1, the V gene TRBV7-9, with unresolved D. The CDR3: CASSLGLANNEQFF. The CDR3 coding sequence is TGTGCCAGCAGCTTAGGACTGGCCAACAATGAGCAGTTCTTC.